This T cell receptor beta chain was documented in a study of OX40 agonist ivuxolimab in advanced cancers. For the wider study: Ivuxolimab was a fully human IgG2 agonistic monoclonal antibody targeting the costimulatory receptor OX40 (CD134). Intravenous ivuxolimab was administered to patients every 2 weeks at six dose levels: 0.01, 0.1, 0.3, 1.5, 3 and 10 mg/kg. Among the approximately 54 dose-escalation patients, some 20 had hepatocellular carcinoma, some 15 melanoma, 9 renal cell carcinoma and 9 head and neck cancer. A male proportion of around 83% and a mean age of around 60 years, ranging from 23 to 79, were recorded for the dose-escalation cohort. Prior anti-PD-1, anti-PD-L1 or anti-CTLA-4 therapy was permitted, and 40% of dose-escalation patients had received checkpoint inhibitors. Partial responses were achieved by three dose-escalation patients, of whom one had hepatocellular carcinoma and two had cutaneous melanoma. The point of sequencing TCRbeta in the periphery was to test whether ivuxolimab changed TCR sequence diversity and drove clonal T-cell expansion. The monotherapy dose-escalation portion (N ≈ 52 patients) of the phase I ivuxolimab trial is reported in the paper.

A single count supports this clone. Its specific antigen is unknown. No base-level quality is on record; no much larger clone is a single base apart. The CDR3 starts with the cysteine, ends with the phenylalanine, and has 14 residues. The retained sequence is limited to the CDR3, 42 bases, with the frame set at the first base. Reading the germline V gene gives CDR1 KGHSH and CDR2 LQKENI. V is cut by 2 bases and J by 3 bases, and the space between the germline ends is 8 bases. Beyond this particular receptor, the publication reports: Low levels of normalized T-cell clonal expansion were also seen in some patients who did not respond. At doses of 0.1 to 3.0 mg/kg, clonal expansion of both CD4+ and CD8+ T cells in blood was seen between baseline and week 6. In the 0.1-3.0 mg/kg groups, partial responders had among the lowest normalized peripheral clonal expansion, particularly in CD8+ T cells. The antigen specificity of the clonally expanded peripheral T cells was not determined. After ivuxolimab, more expanded clones were found on average in CD8+ T cells than in CD4+ T cells.

For sequencing of the TCRbeta CDR3 region, genomic DNA was extracted from the sorted cells. TCRbeta CDR3 regions were sequenced using the immunoSEQ Assay. Not all clones reach the TCRdb copy of this immuneACCESS table, which keeps in-frame sequences only. Checked studies attribute under half of the gap to unresolved V genes and leave the rest unexplained. Within this sample are approximately 23,000 clones, with roughly nine tenths of them counted one time only. Over 25% of the sample belongs to the ten largest clones. The trial excluded patients who had a history of autoimmune disease or were on systemic immunosuppression. Peripheral blood for TCR sequencing was collected from all dose cohorts at baseline, on cycle 4 day 1, and on cycle 7 day 1. Samples were obtained from an open-label, multicenter, first-in-human phase I dose-escalation trial of ivuxolimab. Adults with locally advanced or metastatic melanoma, renal cell, hepatocellular, or head and neck squamous cell carcinoma were enrolled in the trial. Before TCR sequencing, CD4+ T cells and CD8+ T cells were sorted from peripheral blood as separate populations.

The chain is made from TRBV18 and TRBJ2-1; no confident D gene assignment can be made. The source material was CD4+ or CD8+ T cells sorted from blood, sampled in a trial of the OX40 agonist ivuxolimab. The clonotype comes from an adult with an advanced solid tumor such as melanoma, head and neck, liver or kidney cancer. Here is the DNA: TGTGCCAGCTCACCAAGGGCCTTCTACAATGAGCAGTTCTTC. The translation is CASSPRAFYNEQFF.